This TCR beta chain was obtained from a study of identical twins. This clonotype was counted many times. The length of the CDR3 is 17 residues. Germline-derived CDR1 and CDR2 are SGDLS and YYNGEE. J lost 6 bases, V lost 0 bases, and 10 bases had no gene match. TCRdb recomputed calls from the 5' RACE reads with MiXCR, one row per CDR3 protein. The table includes approximately 140,000 distinct CDR3 sequences, roughly 3.2% detected once. Sequenced input: memory T cells sorted from blood. This sequence joins TRBV9 and TRBJ2-1; 9 bases fit TRBD1. The source is a man aged 18 to 30 in good health. DNA for the CDR3: TGTGCCAGCAGCGTAGCCCCGGACAGGGGTGGGTCCAATGAGCAGTTCTTC. Translated, it gives CASSVAPDRGGSNEQFF.